This T cell receptor beta chain was captured in a study of OX40 agonist ivuxolimab in advanced cancers. Study background: Prior checkpoint blockade (anti-PD-1, anti-PD-L1 or anti-CTLA-4) was permitted; around 39% had it.

Repertoires were generated with immunoSEQ multiplex PCR, while TCRdb's copy carries only in-frame clones and drops some. Here the sample spans 60,000 to 90,000 clones, around nine tenths being singletons. With baseline, cycle 4 day 1, and cycle 7 day 1 as timepoints, blood was sampled. General study points: CD8+ T cells (on average) carried more expanded clones than CD4+ T cells.

This CDR3 is 14 amino acids long. The germline V and J ends were trimmed by 1 base and 5 bases, with 11 bases remaining between them. CDR1 and CDR2 (germline): PRHDT, FYEKMQ (reference sequence). This clone was detected once. As yet, its antigen is unknown. The TCR comes from an adult with an advanced solid tumor such as melanoma, head and neck, liver or kidney cancer. The starting material was CD4+ or CD8+ T cells sorted from blood, obtained in a trial of the OX40 agonist ivuxolimab. The rearrangement links TRBV13 to TRBJ2-5, with D possibly TRBD2 on 6 matching bases. The DNA of the CDR3 is TGTGCCAGCAGCTTAGCGGGAGCCCGGGAGACCCAGTACTTC. Translating it yields CASSLAGARETQYF.